The present T cell receptor beta chain was sequenced within a study of T cell responses to AZD1222 COVID-19 vaccine. Overall study findings and caveats: Among vaccine-associated CD4 TCRs, coverage spanned spike, with dominance at 160-218 and 743-854. Unmutated regions of variants are reportedly targeted by nearly half of spike-specific TCRs.

The CDR3 extends over 21 amino acids. Germline CDR1 reads SGHTA; CDR2 reads FQGTGA. With 5 bases clipped from V and 3 bases from J, the junction kept 19 bases outside the gene matches. With respect to this clone: Its specificity is unknown.

Sequencing used immunoSEQ multiplex PCR; TCRdb keeps in-frame clones, though not all of them. The sample includes over 200,000 clones, about 94% of them seen just once. Sequences were derived from peripheral blood, sampled 28 days after the second dose of the MenACWY control vaccine. The sequence was obtained from an adult who received the MenACWY meningococcal vaccine as a control. V gene TRBV7-3 combines with J gene TRBJ2-1, with 13 bases aligning to TRBD2. DNA of the CDR3: TGTGCCAGCAGCCGGGACGGGGAAAGTGGACTAGCGGGAGTTTTCTACAATGAGCAGTTCTTC. Its translation: CASSRDGESGLAGVFYNEQFF. The full variable domain, in which reference TRBV7-3 and TRBJ2-1 provide the parts outside the CDR3, is GAGVSQTPSNKVTEKGKYVELRCDPISGHTALYWYRQSLGQGPEFLIYFQGTGAADDSGLPNDRFFAVRPEGSVSTLKIQRTERGDSAVYLCASSRDGESGLAGVFYNEQFFGPGTRLTVL.